The rows below give T cell receptor beta chains drawn from one sample of a study of shared T cell receptors in the human thymus. Libraries were prepared by immunoSEQ multiplex PCR; TCRdb keeps only in-frame clonotypes and omits some of them. The sample contains hundreds of thousands of clones, 95% of which appear only once. Sequenced sample: thymocytes. The receptor set was obtained from a human donor. The conserved cysteine and the conserved F or W are not part of the CDR3 here.

v_call | cdr3_aa
TRBV6-5 | ASTATGAGWDEQY
TRBV27 | ASSHRGRVVYGYT
TRBV2 | AAQTLPLQF
TRBV19 | ASSTRTGGDAEAF
TRBV6-6 | ASSYASGSYNEQF
TRBV6-4 | ASSDGAVGYT
TRBV21-1 | ASSKVLGGTNYGYT
TRBV10-3 | AISGQGINYGYT
TRBV6-4 | ASSDRLAGGPYQF
TRBV19 | ASSIYRFNQPQH
TRBV2 | ASKPRGPGLEQY
TRBV4-3 | ASSQGGVVPLAGGSQETQY
TRBV11-2 | ASSRGNIPGPRSYEQY
TRBV9 | ASSEPPSPGSGNTIY
TRBV7-2 | ASSARTGDSYEQY
TRBV29-1 | SVNRDQPQH
TRBV11-2 | ASSQIGTGLYEQY
TRBV2 | ASSEGRRGRETQY
TRBV19 | ASSIVPARTEAF
TRBV15 | ATSSRSGQMTPDYGYT
TRBV29-1 | SALELTVVNMNTEAF
TRBV4-1 | ASSLRTGTGRSYEQY
TRBV28 | ASSLQGDYGYT
TRBV11-2 | ASSYGRRTEAF
TRBV4-2 | ASSGGYRGWPGELF
TRBV18 | ASSPTRKGLAGVNTGELF
TRBV5-8 | ASSLVRGGRSGEQF
TRBV6-1 | ASSDPAPKDTQY
TRBV6-5 | ASSYSKGRRNTEAF
TRBV18 | ASSPPQRIYNEQF
TRBV28 | ASTSGGSTDTQY
TRBV28 | ASTTGGSGTGDAESVGEQF
TRBV7-9 | ASSLWDNRGGYT
TRBV12-2 | ASRLQEPGEQF
TRBV13 | ASKSNGKGIDTQY
TRBV5-4 | ASSLYVGGGFDEQY
TRBV19 | ASSITSGDYEQY
TRBV28 | ASSFPGRIYNEQF
TRBV25-1 | ASKGSYSGANVLT
TRBV6-1 | ASSERRTGESEQY
TRBV7-2 | ASKGTEELHNEQF
TRBV1 | TSSLLAYEQF
TRBV2 | ASMGGHSNQPQH
TRBV28 | ASSALRGAIYGYT
TRBV28 | ASSLNEQY
TRBV4-1 | ASSQDQGRTTEAF
TRBV30 | AWRAGGPNGYT
TRBV27 | ASSLGGLGETQY
TRBV27 | ASSLSGENIQY
TRBV11-3 | ASSLGLEDPFSYNEQF
TRBV6-1 | ASSDSGVDQPQH
TRBV30 | AWDGGNDNWLEKLF
TRBV14 | ASSRIPGARVNEQF
TRBV18 | ASSLQGCSGNTIY
TRBV15 | ATSPKDPPRYATQY
TRBV19 | ASSILKGQGRSLAKNIQY